This TCR beta chain is drawn from a study of cytomegalovirus exposure and HLA in healthy donors. Study-wide results and limits: Analysis performed later showed TCR beta chains linked to HLA being more clonally expanded than equally common others.

With respect to this clone: Its antigen remains unknown.

With 0 bases clipped from V and 7 bases from J, the junction kept 6 bases outside the gene matches. CDR3 length: 17 residues. Germline V gives CDR1 SGHRS, CDR2 YFSETQ. PCR used 60 Vbeta primers and 13 Jbeta primers. The repertoire was sequenced with immunoSEQ multiplex PCR; TCRdb's copy has only in-frame clones and lacks some. The table includes approximately 170,000 clones, around three quarters detected once. The sequence derives from a man in his forties in good health and CMV-seronegative. The genes are TRBV5-1 and TRBJ2-3; TRBD2 aligns across 15 bases. What was sequenced was PBMCs. The CDR3 here is CASSLEGLAGGWYTQYF. The CDR3 DNA is TGCGCCAGCAGCTTGGAGGGACTAGCGGGAGGTTGGTATACGCAGTATTTT.